What follows are 31 T cell receptor beta chains derived from one specimen sequenced in a study of blood T cell repertoires in COVID-19. Some clones are missing from TCRdb's copy, which holds only in-frame ones; the method was immunoSEQ multiplex PCR. The sample lists about 210,000 clones; roughly four fifths were seen once. Sequences were obtained from peripheral blood. The receptors stem from a woman aged 35 to 49 with acute or convalescent COVID-19.

The V call is TRBV7-2, the J call TRBJ1-5; 9 bases map to TRBD1. V lost 2 bases and J lost 5; bases outside the gene matches: 4. This CDR3 comprises 15 residues. CDR1 and CDR2 (germline): SGHTA, FQGNSA. CDR3 DNA sequence: TGTGCCAGCAGCTTACCGGGACAGGGTTATCAGCCCCAGCATTTT. This gives the protein CASSLPGQGYQPQHF. The whole variable domain, remainder taken from reference TRBV7-2 and TRBJ1-5, is GAGVSQSPSNKVTEKGKDVELRCDPISGHTALYWYRQSLGQGLEFLIYFQGNSAPDKSGLPSDRFSAERTGGSVSTLTIQRTQQEDSAVYLCASSLPGQGYQPQHFGDGTRLSIL.

The chain employs TRBV24-1 and TRBJ2-1; tentative D call: TRBD1 (5 bases). V lost 2 bases and J 6 bases, leaving 7 bases between the germline ends. The CDR3 has 13 residues. CDR1 and CDR2 (germline): KGHDR, SFDVKD. CDR3 region: CATSDSTVNEQFF. The CDR3 DNA follows: TGTGCCACCAGTGATTCGACAGTCAATGAGCAGTTCTTC.

The rearrangement uses TRBV6-5 and TRBJ2-1, with D tentatively TRBD1 (5 bases). CDR1 is MNHEY and CDR2 is SVGAGI in the germline V gene. With 0 bases removed from V and 0 bases from J, the gap between germline ends came to 9 bases. The CDR3 runs to 16 residues. The CDR3 DNA sequence: TGTGCCAGCAGTTACTCACCGACAGTCTCCTACAATGAGCAGTTCTTC. Its protein product is CASSYSPTVSYNEQFF.

The chain recombines TRBV10-3 with TRBJ2-3; 13 bases align to TRBD2. The CDR3 loop spans 17 amino acids. Losses at the gene ends were 2 bases for V and 4 bases for J; bases not matched to a gene: 6. Per germline, CDR1 ENHRY and CDR2 SYGVKD. The CDR3 region is CAISEGRTSGGSDTQYF. DNA of the CDR3: TGTGCCATCAGTGAGGGAAGGACTAGCGGGGGATCAGATACGCAGTATTTT.

The chain uses TRBV10-2 and TRBJ2-3; TRBD2 matches 10 bases. The V gene end was trimmed by 4 bases and the J gene end by 4 bases; junction bases not matched to a gene: 2. Germline CDR1 and CDR2: WSHSY and SAAADI. CDR3 length: 14 residues. Here the CDR3 DNA reads TGCGCCAGCAGTGCGAGCGGGGGGGCAGATACGCAGTATTTT. This sequence encodes CASSASGGADTQYF.

V gene TRBV20-1 combines with J gene TRBJ2-4, with a possible D match to TRBD1 (6 bases). The V gene's germline CDR1 is DFQATT and CDR2 SNEGSKA (reference sequence). The CDR3 extends over 11 amino acids. Trimming took 6 bases from V and 5 from J, leaving 8 bases between them. This CDR3 is CSARTENIQYF. In DNA, the CDR3 is TGCAGTGCCCGGACAGAAAACATTCAGTACTTC.

This chain joins TRBV29-1 and TRBJ2-1; a possible D gene is TRBD2 (6 bases). V lost 4 bases and J 8 bases, leaving 15 bases between the germline ends. The germline gives CDR1 SQVTM, CDR2 ANQGSEA. This CDR3 is 13 amino acids long. For the CDR3, the DNA is TGCAGCGTTGGCCCAGGGAGGCAGTATGAGCAGTTCTTC. Its translation is CSVGPGRQYEQFF.

This clone was observed once. The rearrangement joins TRBV7-8 to TRBJ2-1; D may be TRBD1 (5 bases). Deletions cut 5 bases from V and 10 bases from J, with 15 bases between. The CDR3 is 13 residues long. Germline-derived CDR1 and CDR2 are SGHVS and FQNEAQ. The CDR3 is CASSRPDIPEQFF. The DNA of the CDR3 is TGTGCCAGCAGCCGACCGGACATTCCGGAGCAGTTCTTC.

The CDR3 region is CASSLRGREGRGWELFF. CDR3 coding DNA: TGTGCCAGCAGCCTAAGGGGGCGGGAGGGCCGAGGCTGGGAGCTGTTTTTT. The V and J genes are TRBV11-2 and TRBJ2-2, with 9 bases identical to TRBD2. CDR3 size: 17 residues. With 5 bases clipped from V and 9 bases from J, the junction kept 16 bases outside the gene matches. CDR1 and CDR2 (germline): SGHAT, FQNNGV.

The V gene is TRBV9, the J gene TRBJ2-5; D gene ambiguous. CDR3 length: 14 residues. Germline V gene data show CDR1 as SGDLS and CDR2 as YYNGEE. Between the trimmed V and J ends, which lost 4 bases and 2 bases, there was a span of 12 bases. The CDR3 DNA follows: TGTGCCAGCAGCCCCAAAACTTTACAAGAGACCCAGTACTTC. Its translation: CASSPKTLQETQYF.

The chain is built from TRBV28 and TRBJ2-7, with a weak D call TRBD2 (5 bases). The germline V gene encodes CDR1 MDHEN and CDR2 SYDVKM. V was cut by 6 bases and J by 3 bases, with 12 bases left in between. This CDR3 region has 13 residues. This chain's CDR3 is CASSPGLIYEQYF. CDR3 bases: TGTGCCAGCAGCCCCGGACTGATCTACGAGCAGTACTTC.

This clone was seen a handful of times. The rearrangement links TRBV21-1 to TRBJ1-3; the table names TRBD1, a call not compared with the DNA. TRBV21-1 is flagged as a pseudogene. The CDR3 contains 18 residues. Here the CDR3 DNA reads TGTGCCAGCAGCAAAGTAGTCCCGGACAGGGTAACAGGAAACACCATATATTTT. Its protein is CASSKVVPDRVTGNTIYF.

This clone was observed a handful of times. The chain has TRBV3-1 (or the pseudogene TRBV3-2) and TRBJ1-1; perhaps TRBD1 as D (6 bases). Germline V lookup: CDR1 LGHDT, CDR2 YNNKEL (reference sequence). The CDR3 is 12 residues long. V lost 2 bases to trimming and J lost 8 bases, with 9 bases between them. The CDR3 DNA follows: TGTGCCAGCAGCCAAACAGGGTTAGAAGCTTTCTTT. Encoded protein: CASSQTGLEAFF.

This clone was seen only a few times. The chain is built from TRBV11-2 and TRBJ2-1; no clear D gene. From germline, CDR1 is SGHAT and CDR2 FQNNGV. CDR3 length equals 14 residues. V dropped 4 bases and J dropped 3 bases, with 10 bases sitting between them. The CDR3 bases are TGTGCCAGCAGCTACGGCGGCCGCTACAATGAGCAGTTCTTC. It encodes CASSYGGRYNEQFF.

The chain couples TRBV5-4 to TRBJ2-2; TRBD2 agrees at 8 bases. The CDR3 covers 17 residues. Germline values: CDR1 SGHNT, CDR2 YYREEE (reference sequence). V lost 2 bases, J lost 2 bases, and 8 bases stayed unmatched. CDR3 sequence (DNA): TGTGCCAGCAGCTTATTCGGGGGGGCCTTTAACACCGGGGAGCTGTTTTTT. Translated, it gives CASSLFGGAFNTGELFF.

The genes are TRBV30 and TRBJ1-1; D possibly corresponds to TRBD1 (6 bases). The CDR3 is 15 residues long. The germline V gene encodes CDR1 GTSNPN and CDR2 SVGIG (reference sequence). V was pared by 3 bases and J by 7 bases, with 21 bases between. The CDR3 region has the DNA TGTGCCTGGAGCCCTACAGGGTATGTCCCACTTGAAGCTTTCTTT. It encodes CAWSPTGYVPLEAFF.

The chain combines TRBV9 with TRBJ2-1, with 12 bases lining up with TRBD2. CDR1 and CDR2 from the germline V gene are SGDLS and YYNGEE. This CDR3 is 19 amino acids long. V trimming: 3 bases; J trimming: 7 bases; junction bases outside the gene matches: 17. The CDR3: CASSGSSGRGTVSVNEQFF. CDR3 bases: TGTGCCAGCAGCGGATCTAGCGGGAGGGGAACCGTGAGCGTGAATGAGCAGTTCTTC.

The V call is TRBV11-3, the J call TRBJ2-2, with TRBD1 matching 7 bases. The V segment lost 1 base and the J segment 2 bases; nucleotides outside the gene matches: 1. The CDR3 contains 15 residues. Germline V gene lookup returns CDR1 SGHNT and CDR2 YENEEA. The chain's CDR3 is CASSLGDRNTGELFF. CDR3 in DNA: TGTGCCAGCAGCTTAGGGGACAGAAACACCGGGGAGCTGTTTTTT.

The rearrangement joins TRBV19 to TRBJ1-5; 10 bases map to TRBD1. Germline V gene lookup returns CDR1 LNHDA and CDR2 SQIVND (reference sequence). The CDR3 has 14 residues. After removal of 6 bases from V and 5 bases from J, the junction contained 4 bases not matched to a gene. The CDR3 coding sequence is TGTGCCAGTAGCTGGGACAGGGGAGATCAGCCCCAGCATTTT. It is translated as CASSWDRGDQPQHF.

This chain connects TRBV29-1 to TRBJ2-3, with 10 bases that match TRBD2. The germline CDR1 and CDR2 sequences are SQVTM and ANQGSEA. The CDR3 totals 14 residues. J was trimmed by 4 bases and V by 1 base; bases with no gene match: 2. The CDR3 coding sequence is TGCAGCGTTGAAGCCGGGACTAGCGCAGATACGCAGTATTTT. It codes for CSVEAGTSADTQYF.

V usage is TRBV5-1 and J usage is TRBJ2-1; TRBD2 matches 7 bases. The CDR3 spans 13 residues. CDR1 is SGHRS and CDR2 is YFSETQ in the germline V gene. The V gene end was trimmed by 4 bases and the J gene end by 7 bases; junction bases not matched to a gene: 5. The CDR3 coding sequence is TGCGCCAGCAGCGGACTAGTGGGTAATGAGCAGTTCTTC. This translates into CASSGLVGNEQFF.

The chain recombines TRBV7-2 with TRBJ2-2; 12 nucleotides agree with TRBD2. CDR3 size: 17 residues. Germline V gene lookup returns CDR1 SGHTA and CDR2 FQGNSA. Unmatched junction bases numbered 5, after V lost 2 bases and J lost 4 bases. CDR3 DNA sequence: TGTGCCAGCAGCTTACTAGCGGGGGGGCCGGGCACCGGGGAGCTGTTTTTT. Residues: CASSLLAGGPGTGELFF.

Only one count was recorded for this clone. The chain uses TRBV9 and TRBJ1-3, with 7 bases that match TRBD1. J gave up 2 bases and V 4 bases, and 6 bases lay outside the gene matches. Germline V gene lookup returns CDR1 SGDLS and CDR2 YYNGEE. The CDR3 runs 15 residues. Here the CDR3 DNA reads TGTGCCAGCAGCATAGGACAGGAAACTGGAAACACCATATATTTT. Encoded protein: CASSIGQETGNTIYF.

This clone was recorded only once. The J gene is TRBJ1-4, the V gene TRBV12-5; D might be TRBD1 (5 bases). Germline V lookup: CDR1 LGHNT, CDR2 FRNRAP. The V gene lost 2 bases and the J gene lost 5 bases, with 9 bases spanning the gap. CDR3 size: 14 residues. The CDR3 sequence is CASGLLQGNEKLFF. In nucleotides, the CDR3 is TGTGCTAGTGGTTTGCTCCAGGGAAATGAAAAACTGTTTTTT.

This clone appeared once. CDR3 in DNA: TGTGCCAGCAGTGGGACTAGCGGGAGGAGCGAGCAGTACTTC. It yields the protein CASSGTSGRSEQYF. The chain has TRBV2 and TRBJ2-7, with 14 nucleotides matching TRBD2. The germline V gene encodes CDR1 SNHLY and CDR2 FYNNEI. The J segment lost 6 bases and the V segment lost 4 bases, leaving 2 bases of the junction unmatched. The CDR3 has 14 residues.

With regard to this clone: Within the sample, other DNA sequences also encode this same CDR3. The gene calls are TRBV29-1 and TRBJ2-7; 10 bases agree with TRBD1. Germline V gene sequence: CDR1 SQVTM, CDR2 ANQGSEA. This CDR3 is 14 amino acids long. V shed 3 bases, J shed 6 bases, and the junction held 8 bases outside the gene matches. CDR3 in DNA: TGCAGCGTTGAGGATCGGGACAGGGGAAGCGAGCAGTACTTC. It encodes CSVEDRDRGSEQYF.

This clone was seen a few times. The V call is TRBV12-3 or TRBV12-4, the J call TRBJ1-6; the match to TRBD1 covers 10 bases. The V and J ends lost 5 bases and 11 bases, in that order; junction bases with no gene match: 3. The CDR3 extends over 13 amino acids. CDR3 sequence (DNA): TGTGCCAGCAGTCGGGACAGGGGTACACCCCTCCACTTT. It translates to CASSRDRGTPLHF.

The CDR3 protein is CASSLQGLDGYTF. The CDR3 nucleotides read TGTGCCAGCAGTTTACAGGGTTTAGATGGCTACACCTTC. This chain uses TRBV27 with TRBJ1-2; possibly TRBD1 for D (5 bases). CDR1 and CDR2 (germline): MNHEY, SMNVEV (reference sequence). The CDR3 consists of 13 residues. V was trimmed by 2 bases and J by 6 bases, leaving 10 bases between them.

The chain carries TRBV18 and TRBJ1-5, with 8 bases lining up with TRBD1. CDR3 length: 16 amino acids. Germline CDR1 reads KGHSH; CDR2 reads LQKENI. Germline trimming cut 3 bases from V and 2 bases from J; bases unmatched to any gene: 6. The DNA for the CDR3 is TGTGCCAGCTCACCCCCCGGGACAGGTCGCAATCAGCCCCAGCATTTT. Protein: CASSPPGTGRNQPQHF.

This chain joins TRBV5-1 and TRBJ2-7; 7 bases are a match to TRBD2. Looked up from germline, CDR1 is SGHRS and CDR2 is YFSETQ. J lost 4 bases, V lost 4 bases, and 11 bases had no gene match. The CDR3 is 15 residues long. CDR3 in DNA: TGCGCCAGCAGCACCGGGACTAAAGTCATGTACGAGCAGTACTTC. As protein: CASSTGTKVMYEQYF.

The chain carries TRBV20-1 and TRBJ1-2; 11 nucleotides agree with TRBD1. The germline gives CDR1 DFQATT, CDR2 SNEGSKA (reference sequence). This CDR3 contains 13 residues. Trimming at V came to 3 bases and at J to 13 bases, leaving 10 bases not matched to a gene. The CDR3 DNA follows: TGCAGTGCTAGTAGTGGGGACAGGGGGACGGGCACCTTC. This encodes CSASSGDRGTGTF.